The entry that follows covers one TCR beta chain sequence. What it binds is unknown. These data belong to a study of shared clonotypes between healthy human individuals. This CDR3 is built from 15 residues. J lost 0 bases, V lost 6 bases, and 3 bases had no gene match. The germline V gene encodes CDR1 MNHEY and CDR2 SVGAGI. Whole-study findings and limits: Unshared clonotypes carried lower generation probabilities than those common to all four donors. Represented diversity (both genetic and exposure-history) was limited by the small number of donors.

Sorted subsets were amplified in replicate PCRs using approximately 0.2 ug DNA, about 30,000 T cell genomes. Data came from immunoSEQ multiplex PCR; TCRdb stores just in-frame clones and leaves some out. Altogether approximately 2.5 million clones are present, around 94% being singletons, with the ten largest covering over 0.12%. The V call is TRBV6-5, the J call TRBJ2-1; 9 bases are shared with TRBD2. The sequenced sample was naive CD4+ T cells sorted from blood. The subset denotes: CD45RA+ positively selected. This clonotype was sampled from a man between 18 and 35 years old in good health. CDR3 DNA sequence: TGTGCCAGCAGGCTAGCGGGGAACTCCTACAATGAGCAGTTCTTC. Protein product: CASRLAGNSYNEQFF.